This TCR beta chain came from a study of T cells in Graves' hyperthyroidism and ophthalmopathy. Study background: At initial diagnosis, before any treatment had begun, peripheral blood was obtained.

Stable Graves' hyperthyroidism denoted no ophthalmopathy progression over 18 months. Each 10 ml fresh peripheral blood draw supplied the PBMCs. The CDR3 loop spans 17 amino acids. The ends lost 3 bases at V and 4 bases at J; junction bases unmatched: 12. Germline loops: CDR1 SGHDN, CDR2 FVKESK. What was amplified from RNA transcripts were TCR beta CDR3 regions. Researchers ran a first-round RT-PCR on the TCR CDR3 using the HTBI primer set. MiXCR, run by TCRdb on the multiplex PCR reads, gives a single entry per CDR3 protein. Among around 400,000 distinct CDR3 sequences listed, approximately 25% were seen once.

The sequence derives from a man aged 45-65 years with Graves' hyperthyroidism. J is TRBJ2-5 and V is TRBV14, with 9 bases lining up with TRBD2. The sample taken for sequencing was blood. The DNA for the CDR3 is TGTGCCAGCAGCCAGTCCCCAGGGTCACTAGCGGGAGAGACCCAGTACTTC. Translating gives CASSQSPGSLAGETQYF.